This T cell receptor (beta chain) is drawn from a study of T cells in localized non-small cell lung cancer. Some clones are missing from TCRdb's copy, which holds only in-frame ones; the method was immunoSEQ multiplex PCR. The data hold 70,000 or so clones, with around 85% observed a single time. The germline V gene encodes CDR1 LGHNA and CDR2 YNFKEQ. V was clipped by 1 base and J by 5 bases, with 14 bases between them. The CDR3 totals 15 residues. The genes are TRBV4-2 and TRBJ1-2; no definite D call. This material consisted of peripheral blood, taken before any cancer treatment. This TCR derives from a female donor older than 55 with stage I lung adenocarcinoma. Here the CDR3 DNA reads TGTGCCAGCAGCCAAGTATTCTCAGAGTTTTATGGCTACACCTTC. It is translated as CASSQVFSEFYGYTF.